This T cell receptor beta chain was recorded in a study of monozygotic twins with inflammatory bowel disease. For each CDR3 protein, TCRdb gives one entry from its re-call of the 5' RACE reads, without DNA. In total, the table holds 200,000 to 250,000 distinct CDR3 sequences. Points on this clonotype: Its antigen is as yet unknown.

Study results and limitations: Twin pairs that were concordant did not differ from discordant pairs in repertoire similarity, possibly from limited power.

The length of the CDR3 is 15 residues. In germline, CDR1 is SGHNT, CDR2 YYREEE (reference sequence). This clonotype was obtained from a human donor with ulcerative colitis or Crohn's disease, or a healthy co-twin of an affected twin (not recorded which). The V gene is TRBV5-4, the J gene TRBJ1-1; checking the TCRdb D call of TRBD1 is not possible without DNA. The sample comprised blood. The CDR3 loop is CASSLGGAGSTEAFF. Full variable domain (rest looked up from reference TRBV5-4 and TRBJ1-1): ETGVTQSPTHLIKTRGQQVTLRCSSQSGHNTVSWYQQALGQGPQFIFQYYREEENGRGNFPPRFSGLQFPNYSSELNVNALELDDSALYLCASSLGGAGSTEAFFGQGTRLTVV.